The 29 T cell receptor beta chains below come from one sample, sequenced in a study of Tregs in tolerant kidney transplant recipients. Assay: immunoSEQ multiplex PCR; the TCRdb copy retains only in-frame clones and omits some. The sample contains around 86,000 clones, roughly 90% of which appear only once. The nonmyeloablative bone marrow transplants came from related graft donors, with transient mixed chimerism. The sequencing here drew on CD4+ T cells from blood (PBMCs), taken 24 months after the transplant. These receptors all stem from a human patient who received a combined kidney and bone marrow transplant. The graft donor may be the source of some T cells.

This chain joins TRBV5-4 and TRBJ2-7, with D possibly TRBD2 on 5 matching bases. This CDR3 is 14 amino acids long. The V and J ends lost 0 bases and 6 bases respectively, with 13 bases between them. Germline V CDR1 and CDR2: SGHNT, YYREEE (reference sequence). The CDR3 coding sequence is TGTGCCAGCAGCTTGGAGGACGGGGTAGGCGAGCAGTACTTC. Translated, it gives CASSLEDGVGEQYF.

This sequence joins TRBV15 and TRBJ2-7, with 9 nucleotides matching TRBD1. V shed 4 bases, J shed 10 bases, and the junction held 11 bases outside the gene matches. Germline assignment: CDR1 LNHNV and CDR2 YYDKDF (reference sequence). This CDR3 spans 14 amino acids. The CDR3 here is CATSTRQGVGSQYF. The CDR3 DNA reads as TGTGCCACCAGCACGCGACAGGGGGTCGGGTCCCAGTACTTC.

The CDR3 reads CASSETLTGIAGGSSYEQYF. Here the CDR3 DNA reads TGTGCCAGCAGTGAGACTTTGACAGGGATAGCGGGGGGATCTTCCTACGAGCAGTACTTC. V gene TRBV6-1 combines with J gene TRBJ2-7, with 10 bases lining up with TRBD2. From germline, CDR1 is MNHNS and CDR2 SASEGT. This CDR3 region has 20 residues. The trim removed 3 bases at V and 1 base at J, leaving 18 bases unmatched.

J is TRBJ2-5 and V is TRBV4-2; 11 bases fit TRBD2. The CDR3 loop spans 16 amino acids. J gave up 4 bases and V 3 bases, and 7 bases lay outside the gene matches. CDR1 is LGHNA and CDR2 is YNFKEQ in the germline V gene. This CDR3 is CASSQNSGGEGETQYF. DNA for the CDR3: TGTGCCAGCAGCCAGAATAGCGGGGGGGAGGGAGAGACCCAGTACTTC.

The chain joins TRBV7-6 to TRBJ1-2, with a possible D match to TRBD1 (5 bases). From germline, CDR1 is SGHVS and CDR2 FNYEAQ. The V gene lost 5 bases and the J gene lost 7 bases, with 23 bases spanning the gap. The CDR3 is 16 residues long. CDR3 nucleotides: TGTGCCAGCAGCCCGCGGTCGCAGGGAGGAGTCGGTGGCTACACCTTC. Its protein product is CASSPRSQGGVGGYTF.

The chain has TRBV21-1 and TRBJ1-5. TRBV21-1 is given as a pseudogene. There are 16 residues in the CDR3. The CDR3 sequence is CASSKPPGEINQPQHF. The CDR3 DNA reads as TGTGCCAGCAGCAAACCCCCCGGGGAAATTAATCAGCCCCAGCATTTT.

The chain joins TRBV29-1 to TRBJ2-3, with 7 nucleotides matching TRBD2. CDR1 is SQVTM and CDR2 is ANQGSEA in the germline V gene. Germline trimming cut 4 bases from V and 6 bases from J; bases unmatched to any gene: 10. The CDR3 spans 14 residues. The CDR3 protein is CSVVRTSGRDTQYF. The DNA of the CDR3 is TGCAGCGTTGTCCGGACTAGTGGGAGGGATACGCAGTATTTT.

The chain uses TRBV25-1 and TRBJ2-6; a weak D match, TRBD2 (6 bases). The germline V and J ends were trimmed by 4 bases and 0 bases, with 10 bases remaining between them. The CDR3 is 16 residues long. The germline gives CDR1 MGHDK, CDR2 SYGVNS. This CDR3 reads CASSVWGDSGANVLTF. The CDR3 DNA is TGTGCCAGCAGTGTCTGGGGGGACTCTGGGGCCAACGTCCTGACTTTC.

This clone was recorded only once. The chain uses TRBV7-2 and TRBJ2-5, with TRBD2 matching 9 bases. Looked up from germline, CDR1 is SGHTA and CDR2 is FQGNSA. The CDR3 sequence is 15 residues long. J lost 2 bases, V lost 3 bases, and 4 bases had no gene match. DNA for the CDR3: TGTGCCAGCAGCTTTGGGACTAGCAGACAAGAGACCCAGTACTTC. Its translation: CASSFGTSRQETQYF.

V is TRBV7-3 and J is TRBJ2-1; 7 nucleotides align to TRBD2. The CDR3 is 12 residues long. Unmatched junction bases numbered 4, after V lost 3 bases and J lost 11 bases. Germline V gene lookup returns CDR1 SGHTA and CDR2 FQGTGA. This CDR3 is CASSFSGNQQFF. The CDR3 DNA reads as TGTGCCAGCAGCTTCAGCGGGAATCAGCAGTTCTTC. Combining the CDR3 with reference TRBV7-3 and TRBJ2-1 gives the whole variable domain GAGVSQTPSNKVTEKGKYVELRCDPISGHTALYWYRQSLGQGPEFLIYFQGTGAADDSGLPNDRFFAVRPEGSVSTLKIQRTERGDSAVYLCASSFSGNQQFFGPGTRLTVL.

The rearrangement uses TRBV11-3 and TRBJ2-7, with a tentative D call TRBD1 (5 bases). V was shortened by 1 base and J by 6 bases, with 10 bases between the two germline ends. The CDR3 contains 13 residues. Germline lookup yields CDR1 SGHNT and CDR2 YENEEA. The CDR3 region is CASSLGAGREQYF. The CDR3 region has the DNA TGTGCCAGCAGCTTAGGGGCAGGGCGCGAGCAGTACTTC.

This clone has just a few counts. This chain connects TRBV7-9 to TRBJ2-1; 15 bases align to TRBD2. Germline CDR1 is SEHNR and CDR2 is FQNEAQ (reference sequence). The CDR3 length is 16 residues. Trimming took 5 bases from V and 9 from J; bases not matched to a gene: 8. DNA for the CDR3: TGTGCCAGCAGCCCCCGATGGACTAGCGGGAGGGGTGAGCAGTTCTTC. It yields the protein CASSPRWTSGRGEQFF.

The gene calls are TRBV5-1 and TRBJ2-7; possible D gene TRBD1, 6 bases. The CDR3 runs 14 residues. Germline lookup yields CDR1 SGHRS and CDR2 YFSETQ. The germline V and J ends were trimmed by 5 bases and 5 bases, with 17 bases remaining between them. CDR3 protein: CASSWGSRGNEQYF. As DNA, the CDR3 is TGCGCCAGCAGTTGGGGGTCGAGGGGGAACGAGCAGTACTTC.

The V and J genes are TRBV9 and TRBJ1-2, with a possible D match to TRBD1 (5 bases). This CDR3 is built from 14 residues. V was cut by 4 bases and J by 8 bases, with 18 bases left in between. The V gene's germline CDR1 is SGDLS and CDR2 YYNGEE. CDR3 DNA sequence: TGTGCCAGCAGCCCCGGTGGAGGGGCGAGCGGCTACACCTTC. Amino acids: CASSPGGGASGYTF.

The rearrangement joins TRBV18 to TRBJ2-7, with 9 bases matching TRBD1. The length of the CDR3 is 17 residues. Losses at the gene ends were 3 bases for V and 3 bases for J; bases not matched to a gene: 12. Per germline, CDR1 KGHSH and CDR2 LQKENI. The CDR3 sequence is CASSPGQGLGPRYEQYF. CDR3 nucleotide sequence: TGTGCCAGCTCACCGGGACAGGGTTTAGGCCCACGCTACGAGCAGTACTTC.

The CDR3 DNA is TGTGCCAGCAGCTTAGCTACTAGCGGGAGAGGGCAAGAGACCCAGTACTTC. Translation: CASSLATSGRGQETQYF. J is TRBJ2-5 and V is TRBV11-3, with 11 bases fitting TRBD2. V shed 1 base and J 2 bases; nucleotides not matched to a gene: 6. CDR1 and CDR2 from the germline V gene are SGHNT and YENEEA. This CDR3 spans 17 amino acids.

This rearrangement joins TRBV5-8 to TRBJ2-3, with unresolved D. Germline CDR1 is SGHTS and CDR2 is YDEGEE. V was cut by 1 base and J by 2 bases, with 8 bases left in between. This CDR3 is 14 amino acids long. In nucleotides, the CDR3 is TGTGCCAGCAGCTTGCGGCAGGTCACAGATACGCAGTATTTT. It yields the protein CASSLRQVTDTQYF. Drawing the rest from reference TRBV5-8 and TRBJ2-3, the complete variable domain is EAGVTQSPTHLIKTRGQQATLRCSPISGHTSVYWYQQALGLGLQFLLWYDEGEERNRGNFPPRFSGRQFPNYSSELNVNALELEDSALYLCASSLRQVTDTQYFGPGTRLTVL.

The chain links TRBV6-1 to TRBJ1-1; TRBD1 matches 10 bases. The CDR3 contains 14 residues. From germline, CDR1 is MNHNS and CDR2 SASEGT. V shed 4 bases and J 9 bases; nucleotides not matched to a gene: 8. This CDR3 reads CASSVLGTGEKAFF. The DNA for the CDR3 is TGTGCCAGCAGTGTGCTCGGGACAGGGGAAAAAGCTTTCTTT.

This sequence joins TRBV7-7 and TRBJ2-2; possibly TRBD1 for D (6 bases). V lost 10 bases, J lost 1 base, and 7 bases lay in between. The CDR3 is 12 residues long. CDR1 and CDR2 from the germline V gene are SSHAT and FNYEAQ (reference sequence). CDR3 sequence (DNA): TGTGCCACGACAGGGAACACCGGGGAGCTGTTTTTT. Protein sequence: CATTGNTGELFF. Full variable domain (outside the CDR3, taken from reference TRBV7-7 and TRBJ2-2): GAGVSQSPRYKVTKRGQDVTLRCDPISSHATLYWYQQALGQGPEFLTYFNYEAQPDKSGLPSDRFSAERPEGSISTLTIQRTEQRDSAMYRCATTGNTGELFFGEGSRLTVL.

The chain joins TRBV5-8 to TRBJ2-3; the match to TRBD1 covers 9 bases. V was pared by 3 bases and J by 7 bases, with 12 bases of the junction left unmatched. Germline lookup yields CDR1 SGHTS and CDR2 YDEGEE. This CDR3 region has 16 residues. CDR3: CASSSNRGLGAYTQYF. The CDR3 region has the DNA TGTGCCAGCAGCTCCAACAGGGGGCTAGGGGCCTATACGCAGTATTTT.

J is TRBJ1-3 and V is TRBV4-2; TRBD1 is a possible D gene (6 bases). V was shortened by 4 bases and J by 8 bases, with 15 bases between the two germline ends. The CDR3 is 14 amino acids. The germline CDR1 and CDR2 sequences are LGHNA and YNFKEQ. The CDR3 region is CASSPGVFADTIYF. Here the CDR3 DNA reads TGTGCCAGCAGCCCAGGGGTTTTCGCAGACACCATATATTTT.

The rearrangement joins TRBV14 to TRBJ2-2; a possible D gene is TRBD2 (6 bases). V was pared by 4 bases and J by 4 bases, with 16 bases between. Germline V CDR1 and CDR2: SGHDN, FVKESK. The CDR3 has 16 residues. The CDR3 spells CASSLWDFQSTGELFF. The CDR3, as DNA: TGTGCCAGCAGCCTATGGGACTTCCAATCCACCGGGGAGCTGTTTTTT. The full variable domain, rest sourced from reference TRBV14 and TRBJ2-2, is EAGVTQFPSHSVIEKGQTVTLRCDPISGHDNLYWYRRVMGKEIKFLLHFVKESKQDESGMPNNRFLAERTGGTYSTLKVQPAELEDSGVYFCASSLWDFQSTGELFFGEGSRLTVL.

The rearrangement uses TRBV5-4 and TRBJ2-5; no definite D call. The germline V gene has CDR1 SGHNT and CDR2 YYREEE (reference sequence). Trimming stripped 2 bases from V and 2 bases from J, with 7 bases between. CDR3 length: 13 amino acids. The CDR3 loop is CASSFTEQETQYF. CDR3 in DNA: TGTGCCAGCAGCTTCACCGAGCAAGAGACCCAGTACTTC.

The V call is TRBV4-1, the J call TRBJ2-1, with TRBD2 identical over 11 bases. Germline lookup yields CDR1 MGHRA and CDR2 YSYEKL. V lost 1 base to trimming and J lost 9 bases; unmatched junction nucleotides: 8. The CDR3 spans 16 residues. Here the CDR3 reads CASSQVYSGRAGEQFF. The CDR3 DNA follows: TGCGCCAGCAGCCAAGTTTATAGCGGGAGGGCCGGTGAGCAGTTCTTC.

The chain's CDR3 is CASSQEGVKRPLLKNTEAFF. The CDR3 DNA follows: TGCGCCAGCAGCCAAGAGGGCGTGAAACGCCCCCTCCTTAAGAACACTGAAGCTTTCTTT. The chain employs TRBV4-1 and TRBJ1-1; unclear D gene. The CDR3 totals 20 residues. V was shortened by 0 bases and J by 1 base, with 24 bases between the two germline ends. Germline values: CDR1 MGHRA, CDR2 YSYEKL.

V usage is TRBV9 and J usage is TRBJ1-5; D unresolved. CDR1 SGDLS and CDR2 YYNGEE come from the germline V gene. Trimming took off 7 bases at V and 3 bases at J, with 11 bases between the two ends. This CDR3 is 13 amino acids long. The CDR3 loop reads CASSGGYNQPQHF. CDR3 in DNA: TGTGCCAGCTCCGGCGGTTACAATCAGCCCCAGCATTTT.

This rearrangement joins TRBV5-1 to TRBJ2-7, with 10 bases fitting TRBD1. Germline lookup yields CDR1 SGHRS and CDR2 YFSETQ. V shed 0 bases and J 3 bases; nucleotides not matched to a gene: 6. CDR3 length equals 16 residues. CDR3 nucleotide sequence: TGCGCCAGCAGCTTGGGCCCCGGGACAGGGGACTACGAGCAGTACTTC. This gives the protein CASSLGPGTGDYEQYF.

V usage is TRBV7-2 and J usage is TRBJ2-2; 15 nucleotides line up with TRBD2. Per germline, CDR1 SGHTA and CDR2 FQGNSA. The CDR3 consists of 18 residues. With 5 bases clipped from V and 5 bases from J, the junction kept 9 bases outside the gene matches. In DNA form, the CDR3 reads TGTGCCAGCAGCACCGGACTAGCGGGGGGGCGAAGGACCGGGGAGCTGTTTTTT. Translated: CASSTGLAGGRRTGELFF.

The chain has TRBV5-4 and TRBJ2-2, with a tentative D call TRBD1 (5 bases). Germline V gene lookup returns CDR1 SGHNT and CDR2 YYREEE (reference sequence). V was cut by 2 bases and J by 4 bases, with 12 bases left in between. The CDR3 is 15 amino acids. CDR3 nucleotide sequence: TGTGCCAGCAGCTTAGAGACAGATTTCACCGGGGAGCTGTTTTTT. Translating gives CASSLETDFTGELFF.